This T cell receptor (beta chain) was obtained from a study of blood T cell repertoires in COVID-19. TCRdb's table, derived via immunoSEQ multiplex PCR, lists solely in-frame clones and lacks some. The table has roughly 400,000 clones, about nine tenths seen once. The study recruited exposed participants who had met a COVID-19 case within 2 weeks before entry. The CDR3 sequence is 20 residues long. The sequencing sample was made of PBMCs or T cells enriched from blood (not recorded which). The receptor comes from a woman aged 40 to 55 who had been exposed to COVID-19. The chain employs TRBV21-1 and TRBJ1-3; TRBD1, the table's D call, was not compared with the DNA. TRBV21-1 is noted as a pseudogene. DNA of the CDR3: TGTGCCAGCAGCAAAACGAGGACAGCTTCGTTGAACGGGACTGGAAACACCATATATTTT. Translating it yields CASSKTRTASLNGTGNTIYF.